This TCR beta chain is drawn from a study of blood T cell repertoires in COVID-19. Unmatched junction bases numbered 4, after V lost 2 bases and J lost 0 bases. Germline CDR1 SGHTA, CDR2 FQGNSA. CDR3 length equals 16 residues. As processed by the authors: The authors estimated nucleated cell counts from reference gene primer amplification. The data were produced by immunoSEQ multiplex PCR, yet TCRdb's version contains in-frame clones alone and is incomplete. From that table come the V and J calls and clone size; the DNA was used to work out D and trimming. The sample lists 130,000 or so clones; around 84% were seen once.

The sequence was obtained from a woman aged 60-75 years with acute or convalescent COVID-19. V and J are TRBV7-2 and TRBJ1-5; 7 bases align to TRBD1. The source material was peripheral blood. The CDR3 protein is CASSLQGGYSNQPQHF. The CDR3 DNA sequence: TGTGCCAGCAGCTTACAGGGGGGATATAGCAATCAGCCCCAGCATTTT.